These 10 T cell receptor beta chains originate from one sample sequenced in a study of T cell responses to AZD1222 COVID-19 vaccine. Data came from immunoSEQ multiplex PCR; TCRdb stores just in-frame clones and leaves some out. The sample yields about 27,000 clones, about 92% seen once. Sequenced material: peripheral blood, taken 28 days after the second AZD1222 dose. The receptor set was obtained from an adult who received the AZD1222 COVID-19 vaccine.

This clone has only a few counts. The chain is built from TRBV7-2 and TRBJ2-5, with TRBD1 matching 8 bases. Trimming at V came to 4 bases and at J to 9 bases, leaving 16 bases not matched to a gene. This CDR3 region has 16 residues. In germline, CDR1 is SGHTA, CDR2 FQGNSA. For the CDR3, the DNA is TGTGCCAGCAGCTCTTTCCCCAGGGGGCCGATCGGGGCCCAGTACTTC. Translating it yields CASSSFPRGPIGAQYF. Together with reference TRBV7-2 and TRBJ2-5, the CDR3 gives the full variable domain: GAGVSQSPSNKVTEKGKDVELRCDPISGHTALYWYRQSLGQGLEFLIYFQGNSAPDKSGLPSDRFSAERTGGSVSTLTIQRTQQEDSAVYLCASSSFPRGPIGAQYFGPGTRLLVL.

The chain recombines TRBV3-1 (or the pseudogene TRBV3-2) with TRBJ1-2; D unclear. Germline V gene sequence: CDR1 LGHDT, CDR2 YNNKEL (reference sequence). Trimming cost V 1 base and J 13 bases, with 4 bases left between them. The CDR3 sequence is 9 residues long. CDR3 DNA: TGTGCCAGCAGCCAAGTTTCCACCTTC. Protein: CASSQVSTF.

CDR3 loop: CASSLGQGVSYTF. As DNA, the CDR3 is TGTGCCAGCAGCCTAGGACAGGGGGTGAGCTACACCTTC. The chain carries TRBV12-3 or TRBV12-4 and TRBJ1-2; 10 bases are shared with TRBD1. The length of the CDR3 is 13 residues. The junction had 7 bases not matched to a gene; V was cut back by 6 bases and J by 9 bases.

The chain's CDR3 is CASRSTGKEKQYF. In nucleotides, the CDR3 is TGTGCCAGCAGGTCGACAGGGAAGGAGAAGCAGTACTTC. V and J are TRBV28 and TRBJ2-7, with TRBD1 matching over 7 bases. Germline V gene lookup returns CDR1 MDHEN and CDR2 SYDVKM. V dropped 6 bases and J dropped 8; count of bases not matched to a gene: 10. This CDR3 spans 13 amino acids.

The gene calls are TRBV28 and TRBJ1-2; D gene unclear. This CDR3 contains 13 residues. V lost 2 bases, J lost 3 bases, and 7 bases lay in between. Per the germline V gene, CDR1 is MDHEN and CDR2 is SYDVKM. In nucleotides, the CDR3 is TGTGCCAGCAGTTTAAGTCGACACTATGGCTACACCTTC. It is translated as CASSLSRHYGYTF.

The rearrangement links TRBV7-9 to TRBJ2-7, with D perhaps matching TRBD2 (6 bases). CDR1 and CDR2 (germline): SEHNR, FQNEAQ (reference sequence). This CDR3 region has 14 residues. V gave up 7 bases and J gave up 2 bases, with 15 bases separating them. The CDR3 coding sequence is TGTGCCAGCAACCTCTACGGGGGAGCCTACGAGCAGTACTTC. The encoded protein is CASNLYGGAYEQYF.

This chain uses TRBV27 with TRBJ2-1; 9 bases map to TRBD1. This CDR3 has 15 amino acids. Trimming cost V 6 bases and J 3 bases; bases outside gene matches: 6. Germline loops: CDR1 MNHEY, CDR2 SMNVEV (reference sequence). The CDR3 bases are TGTGCCAGCAGCCAACAGGGGGCTTACTACAATGAGCAGTTCTTC. Amino acid sequence: CASSQQGAYYNEQFF.

The chain has TRBV6-1 and TRBJ1-3; possible D gene TRBD1, 5 bases. Per the germline V gene, CDR1 is MNHNS and CDR2 is SASEGT. The germline V and J ends were trimmed by 4 bases and 2 bases, with 15 bases remaining between them. The CDR3 is 16 amino acids. The CDR3 DNA sequence: TGTGCCAGCAGTGGCGCAGGGTATTCGGCTGGAAACACCATATATTTT. It yields the protein CASSGAGYSAGNTIYF.

This clone has more than one count but fewer than ten. The V call is TRBV7-2, the J call TRBJ1-4; the D is unclear. Deletions cut 5 bases from V and 5 bases from J, with 12 bases between. This CDR3 comprises 14 residues. CDR1 and CDR2 from the germline V gene are SGHTA and FQGNSA. The chain's CDR3 is CASSPHRENEKLFF. The DNA for the CDR3 is TGTGCCAGCAGCCCACATCGCGAGAATGAAAAACTGTTTTTT.

The chain employs TRBV28 and TRBJ1-1; D not certain. V lost 2 bases and J lost 2, with 12 bases in between. This CDR3 region has 15 residues. CDR1 and CDR2 (germline): MDHEN, SYDVKM. CDR3 nucleotides: TGTGCCAGCAGTTTAGGGGTGCGGGTTAACACTGAAGCTTTCTTT. This sequence encodes CASSLGVRVNTEAFF.